This T cell receptor beta chain stems from a study of blood T cell repertoires in COVID-19. Study-level background: Whether acute or convalescent, the COVID-19 samples came from the United States, Italy and Spain. T cells, B-cell-depleted T cells, or PBMCs supplied cDNA or gDNA.

This clone was seen only once. Clones were read by immunoSEQ multiplex PCR, and TCRdb kept only the in-frame ones, dropping some. The sample yields 65,000 to 95,000 clones, roughly 92% seen once. The V gene's germline CDR1 is LGHNA and CDR2 YNFKEQ. J gave up 12 bases and V 2 bases, and 19 bases lay outside the gene matches. This CDR3 is 17 amino acids long. Material for sequencing was peripheral blood. This chain links TRBV4-2 with TRBJ2-1; 7 bases fit TRBD2. The clonotype originates from a man in his forties or fifties with COVID-19, enrolled during active disease. Here the CDR3 reads CASSQYSAGPGITGQFF. The CDR3 region has the DNA TGTGCCAGCAGCCAATACTCAGCGGGACCCGGTATAACTGGGCAGTTCTTC.